This T cell receptor beta chain was identified during a study of T cell changes during pregnancy in multiple sclerosis (dated 2019 in TCRdb). Notes on the research overall: The study looked at changes in the T cell repertoire across pregnancy in women with multiple sclerosis.

Library generation was performed with the immunoSEQ multiplex PCR assay. TCRdb obtained this table from immuneACCESS and retained in-frame rearrangements with V and J assigned. These tables miss some clones; where compared with another copy, unresolved V genes account for less than half of the shortfall, and the remainder is unexplained. This sample lists about 52,000 clones; approximately 92% were detected once. About 0.75% of the sample goes to the ten largest clones. A word on this clone: Its antigen remains undetermined. Base qualities were left out, and no much larger clone turns up one base away.

Material: CD4+ T cells from peripheral blood mononuclear cells, obtained in the third trimester of pregnancy. The TCR comes from a female donor with multiple sclerosis, enrolled in a pregnancy study.

DNA sequence: TGTGCCAGCACCCACGGGATTCCCTCGAATCTTTATAATTCACCCCTCCACTTT. Translation gives CASTHGIPSNLYNSPLHF. This chain is built from TRBV6-4 and TRBJ1-6; the D gene cannot be named for sure. CDR1 and CDR2, looked up from the germline V gene, are MRHNA and SNTAGT. V is reduced by 7 bases and J by 4 bases, leaving a spacing of 23 bases between them. The CDR3 sequence holds 18 residues, the cysteine and phenylalanine included. CDR3 DNA only is kept here, 54 bases in frame from base 1.